The present T cell receptor beta chain was sequenced within a study of T cell repertoires in cytomegalovirus infection. Looking at the study overall: CMV infection and matching HLA type were both indicated by public TCR beta signatures. Findings and caveats of the study: The ex vivo response was dominated by HLA-C-restricted CMV-specific TCR beta clonotypes. Of the TCR beta families, the public ones yielded a cumulative frequency that identified carriers of CMV plus the relevant HLA.

With 9 bases removed from V and 2 bases from J, the gap between germline ends came to 19 bases. The CDR3 is 15 amino acids. Per the germline V gene, CDR1 is LNHDA and CDR2 is SQIVND (reference sequence). One entry per CDR3 protein results from TCRdb running MiXCR on the reads. The table shows around 440,000 distinct CDR3 sequences, with about 11% occurring only once. The table lists this clonotype with many counts. Its antigen is undetermined. Input material: PBMCs. J is TRBJ1-2 and V is TRBV19; tentatively, D is TRBD1 (5 bases). The TCR sequence derives from a human donor in good health (CMV status not recorded). Some clones in this sample may be carry-over from other donors' samples. This CDR3 reads CASLRSGGFNYGYTF. In DNA form, the CDR3 reads TGTGCCAGCCTTAGGTCCGGGGGATTCAACTATGGCTACACCTTC.